One and the same sample provided the 8 T cell receptor beta chains below, sequenced in a study of blood T cell repertoires in COVID-19. The table came from immunoSEQ multiplex PCR; TCRdb's copy has only in-frame clones and leaves some out. Among about 70,000 clones listed, 88% were seen once. Sequenced material: peripheral blood. These receptors all stem from a woman in her 70s with acute or convalescent COVID-19.

The chain joins TRBV7-9 to TRBJ1-2; TRBD1 matches at 8 bases. The CDR3 is 16 residues long. J was trimmed by 8 bases and V by 5 bases; bases with no gene match: 16. Germline CDR1 and CDR2: SEHNR and FQNEAQ (reference sequence). CDR3 residues: CASSRTDRELTSGYTF. In DNA form, the CDR3 reads TGTGCCAGCAGCCGTACGGACAGGGAGCTAACAAGCGGCTACACCTTC. Supplemented by reference TRBV7-9 and TRBJ1-2, the full variable domain reads DTGVSQNPRHKITKRGQNVTFRCDPISEHNRLYWYRQTLGQGPEFLTYFQNEAQLEKSRLLSDRFSAERPKGSFSTLEIQRTEQGDSAMYLCASSRTDRELTSGYTFGSGTRLTVV.

The rearrangement links TRBV29-1 to TRBJ1-2; the D gene is possibly TRBD1 (6 bases). Trimming removed 4 bases at V and 4 bases at J, with 16 bases between. The germline V gene has CDR1 SQVTM and CDR2 ANQGSEA. The CDR3 loop spans 14 amino acids. The CDR3 DNA sequence: TGCAGCGTTGTGTCGCAACAGGGTCTCTATGGCTACACCTTC. This codes for CSVVSQQGLYGYTF. Supplemented by reference TRBV29-1 and TRBJ1-2, the full variable domain reads SAVISQKPSRDICQRGTSLTIQCQVDSQVTMMFWYRQQPGQSLTLIATANQGSEATYESGFVIDKFPISRPNLTFSTLTVSNMSPEDSSIYLCSVVSQQGLYGYTFGSGTRLTVV.

The chain is built from TRBV28 and TRBJ1-1; D remains ambiguous. Germline CDR1 is MDHEN and CDR2 is SYDVKM. Between the trimmed V and J ends, which lost 2 bases and 6 bases, there was a span of 7 bases. This CDR3 has 12 amino acids. The CDR3: CASSLTRAEAFF. CDR3 nucleotides: TGTGCCAGCAGTTTAACCCGAGCTGAAGCTTTCTTT.

The chain joins TRBV15 to TRBJ2-1; TRBD2 aligns across 16 bases. The trim removed 3 bases at V and 8 bases at J, leaving 4 bases unmatched. In germline, CDR1 is LNHNV, CDR2 YYDKDF (reference sequence). The CDR3 contains 16 residues. CDR3 loop: CATSRGTSGRAHEQFF. DNA of the CDR3: TGTGCCACCAGCAGGGGGACTAGCGGGAGGGCCCATGAGCAGTTCTTC.

The chain uses TRBV7-9 and TRBJ2-2, with D perhaps TRBD2 (5 bases). Trimming took 0 bases from V and 6 from J, leaving 11 bases between them. The CDR3 covers 15 residues. Per germline, CDR1 SEHNR and CDR2 FQNEAQ (reference sequence). The CDR3 here is CASSLAMGSPGELFF. As DNA, the CDR3 is TGTGCCAGCAGCTTAGCTATGGGGAGCCCCGGGGAGCTGTTTTTT.

This clone was counted between two and nine times. The V gene is TRBV6-6, the J gene TRBJ1-1, with 9 positions matching TRBD1. The CDR3 length is 15 residues. V lost 2 bases, J lost 6 bases, and 7 bases stayed unmatched. The V gene's germline CDR1 is MNHNY and CDR2 SVGAGI (reference sequence). CDR3 region: CASSYPQGAVPEAFF. The CDR3 nucleotides are TGTGCCAGCAGTTACCCACAGGGGGCGGTCCCTGAAGCTTTCTTT.

This clone was observed a single time. The V and J genes are TRBV7-2 and TRBJ2-1; D ambiguous. Germline CDR1 is SGHTA and CDR2 is FQGNSA. The CDR3 extends over 14 amino acids. The V and J ends lost 5 bases and 0 bases respectively, with 8 bases between them. CDR3 nucleotide sequence: TGTGCCAGCAGCCGCTTGCGCTCCTACAATGAGCAGTTCTTC. Its protein product is CASSRLRSYNEQFF.

This chain joins TRBV11-2 and TRBJ1-4; possible D gene TRBD1, 5 bases. Trimming took off 4 bases at V and 7 bases at J, with 13 bases between the two ends. Looked up from germline, CDR1 is SGHAT and CDR2 is FQNNGV. This CDR3 spans 14 amino acids. CDR3 sequence (DNA): TGTGCCAGCAGCTCTCAGGGCTACGGTGAAAAACTGTTTTTT. It is translated as CASSSQGYGEKLFF.